The T cell receptor (beta chain) under discussion was sequenced for a study of T cells after yellow fever vaccination. Study-level information: Fractions of low cell number were prepared using SMART-Seq v4 Ultra Low Input. Study observations and caveats: Shared CD4/CD8 clonotypes were a small share, likely from convergent recombination.

TCRdb analysed the 5' RACE reads with MiXCR anew, one entry per CDR3 protein. The sample yields 100,000 to 150,000 distinct CDR3 sequences, approximately 8.4% seen once. Points on this clonotype: The antigen is not known.

Sequencing was performed on CD8+ T cells sorted from PBMCs, taken on the day of the yellow fever booster vaccination. The TCR originated in a young man who received the YFV17D yellow fever vaccine.

CDR3 in DNA: TGTGCCAGCAGCCAAGCTTTAGCGGGGGTTGGAGAGACCCAGTACTTC. This gives the protein CASSQALAGVGETQYF. The chain joins TRBV4-2 to TRBJ2-5; 9 nucleotides line up with TRBD2. The J segment lost 4 bases and the V segment lost 1 base, leaving 7 bases of the junction unmatched. Germline assignment: CDR1 LGHNA and CDR2 YNFKEQ. This CDR3 is 16 amino acids long.